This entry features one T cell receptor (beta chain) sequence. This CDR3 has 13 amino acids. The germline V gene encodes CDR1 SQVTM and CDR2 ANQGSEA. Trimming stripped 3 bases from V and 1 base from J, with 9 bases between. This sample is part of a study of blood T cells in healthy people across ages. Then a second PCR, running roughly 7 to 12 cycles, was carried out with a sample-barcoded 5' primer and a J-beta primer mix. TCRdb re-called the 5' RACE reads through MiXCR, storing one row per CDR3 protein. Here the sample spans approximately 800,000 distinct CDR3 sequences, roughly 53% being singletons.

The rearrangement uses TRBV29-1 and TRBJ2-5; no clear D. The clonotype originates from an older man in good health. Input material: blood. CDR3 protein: CSVERSSQETQYF. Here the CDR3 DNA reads TGCAGCGTTGAGCGGTCCAGCCAAGAGACCCAGTACTTC.